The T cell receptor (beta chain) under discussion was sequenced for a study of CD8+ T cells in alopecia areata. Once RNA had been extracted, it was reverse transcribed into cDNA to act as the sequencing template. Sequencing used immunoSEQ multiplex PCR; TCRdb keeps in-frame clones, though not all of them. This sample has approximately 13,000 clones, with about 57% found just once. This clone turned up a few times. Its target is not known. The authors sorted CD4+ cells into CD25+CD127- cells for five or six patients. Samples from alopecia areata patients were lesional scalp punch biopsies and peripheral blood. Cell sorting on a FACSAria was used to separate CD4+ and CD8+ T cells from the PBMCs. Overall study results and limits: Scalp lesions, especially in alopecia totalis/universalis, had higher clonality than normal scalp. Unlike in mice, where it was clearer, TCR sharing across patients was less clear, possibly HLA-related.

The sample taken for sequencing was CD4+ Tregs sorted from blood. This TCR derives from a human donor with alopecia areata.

CDR3 bases: TGTGCCAGCAGTTATACAGGACAGGCTACTGAAGCTTTCTTT. Protein product: CASSYTGQATEAFF. The rearrangement links TRBV6-6 to TRBJ1-1, with 7 bases that match TRBD1. Germline CDR1 and CDR2: MNHNY and SVGAGI (reference sequence). CDR3 length: 14 residues. Unmatched junction bases numbered 6, after V lost 3 bases and J lost 5 bases.